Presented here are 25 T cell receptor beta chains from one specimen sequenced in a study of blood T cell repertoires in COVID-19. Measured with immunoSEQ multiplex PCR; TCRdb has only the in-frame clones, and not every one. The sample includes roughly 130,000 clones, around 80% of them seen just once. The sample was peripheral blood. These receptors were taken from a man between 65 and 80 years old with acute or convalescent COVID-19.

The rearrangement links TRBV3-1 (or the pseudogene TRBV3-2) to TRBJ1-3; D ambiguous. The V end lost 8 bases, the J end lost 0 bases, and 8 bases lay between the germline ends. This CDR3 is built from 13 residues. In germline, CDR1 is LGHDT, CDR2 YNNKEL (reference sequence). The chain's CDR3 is CASGSSSGNTIYF. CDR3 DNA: TGTGCCAGCGGCTCAAGCTCTGGAAACACCATATATTTT.

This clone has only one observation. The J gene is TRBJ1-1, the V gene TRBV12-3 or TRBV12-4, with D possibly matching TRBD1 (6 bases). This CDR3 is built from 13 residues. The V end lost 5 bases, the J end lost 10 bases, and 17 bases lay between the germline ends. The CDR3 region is CASSMGGGRGAFF. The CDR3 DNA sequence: TGTGCCAGCAGTATGGGGGGGGGCAGAGGAGCTTTCTTT.

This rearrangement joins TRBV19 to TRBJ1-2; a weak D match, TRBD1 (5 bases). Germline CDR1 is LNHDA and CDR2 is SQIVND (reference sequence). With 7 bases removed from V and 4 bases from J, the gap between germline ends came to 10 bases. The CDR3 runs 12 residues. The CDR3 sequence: CASTSDSYGYTF. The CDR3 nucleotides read TGTGCCAGTACCTCAGACAGCTATGGCTACACCTTC.

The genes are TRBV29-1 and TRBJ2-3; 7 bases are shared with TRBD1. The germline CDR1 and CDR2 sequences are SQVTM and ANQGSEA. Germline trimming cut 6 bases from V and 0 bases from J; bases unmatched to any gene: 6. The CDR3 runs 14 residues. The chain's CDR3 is CSVAPGQSTDTQYF. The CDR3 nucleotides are TGCAGCGTCGCACCGGGACAGAGCACAGATACGCAGTATTTT.

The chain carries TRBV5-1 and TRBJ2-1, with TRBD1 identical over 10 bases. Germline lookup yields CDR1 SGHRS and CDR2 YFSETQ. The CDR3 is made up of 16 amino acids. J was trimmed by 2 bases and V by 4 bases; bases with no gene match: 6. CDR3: CASSPRTGGAYNEQFF. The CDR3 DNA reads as TGCGCCAGCAGCCCCCGGACAGGGGGTGCCTACAATGAGCAGTTCTTC.

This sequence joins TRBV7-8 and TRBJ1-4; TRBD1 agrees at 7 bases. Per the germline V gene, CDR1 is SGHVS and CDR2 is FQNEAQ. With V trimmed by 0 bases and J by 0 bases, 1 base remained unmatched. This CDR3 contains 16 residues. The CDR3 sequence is CASSLAGGTTNEKLFF. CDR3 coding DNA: TGTGCCAGCAGCTTAGCAGGGGGCACAACTAATGAAAAACTGTTTTTT.

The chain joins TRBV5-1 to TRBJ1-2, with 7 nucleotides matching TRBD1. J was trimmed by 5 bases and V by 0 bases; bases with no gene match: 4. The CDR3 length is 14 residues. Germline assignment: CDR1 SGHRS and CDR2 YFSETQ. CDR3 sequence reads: CASSLVAGGYGYTF. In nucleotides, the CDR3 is TGCGCCAGCAGCTTGGTGGCAGGGGGGTATGGCTACACCTTC.

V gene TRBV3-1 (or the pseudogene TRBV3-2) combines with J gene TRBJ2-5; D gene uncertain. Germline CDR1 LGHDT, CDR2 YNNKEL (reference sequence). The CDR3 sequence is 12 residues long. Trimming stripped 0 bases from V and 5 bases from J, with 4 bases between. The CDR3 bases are TGTGCCAGCAGCCAAGAGCGGGAGACCCAGTACTTC. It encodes CASSQERETQYF.

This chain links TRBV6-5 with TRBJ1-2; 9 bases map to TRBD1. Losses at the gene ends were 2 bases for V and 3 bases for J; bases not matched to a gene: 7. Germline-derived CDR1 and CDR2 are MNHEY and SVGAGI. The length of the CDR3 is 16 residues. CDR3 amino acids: CASSYDRDRADYGYTF. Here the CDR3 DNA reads TGTGCCAGCAGTTACGATCGGGACAGGGCGGACTATGGCTACACCTTC.

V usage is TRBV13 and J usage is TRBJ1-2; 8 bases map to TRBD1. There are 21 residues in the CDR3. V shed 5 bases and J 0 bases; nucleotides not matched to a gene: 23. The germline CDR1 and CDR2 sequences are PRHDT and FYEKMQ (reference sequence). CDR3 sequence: CASSPPRLRDRLRLANYGYTF. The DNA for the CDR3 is TGTGCCAGCAGCCCCCCACGTTTGAGGGACAGGCTTCGATTAGCTAACTATGGCTACACCTTC.

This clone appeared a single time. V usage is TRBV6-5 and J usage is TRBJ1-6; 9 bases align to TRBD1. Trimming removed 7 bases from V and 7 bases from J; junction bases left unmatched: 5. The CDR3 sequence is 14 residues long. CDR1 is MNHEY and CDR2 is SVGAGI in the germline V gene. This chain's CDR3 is CASTRTGANSPLHF. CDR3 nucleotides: TGTGCCAGCACCAGGACAGGGGCAAATTCACCCCTCCACTTT.

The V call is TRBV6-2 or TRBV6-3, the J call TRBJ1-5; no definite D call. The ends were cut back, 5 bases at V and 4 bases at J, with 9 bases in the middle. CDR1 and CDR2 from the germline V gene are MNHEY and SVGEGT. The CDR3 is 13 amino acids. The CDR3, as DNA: TGTGCCAGCAGTAGGAGGGTGAATCAGCCCCAGCATTTT. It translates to CASSRRVNQPQHF.

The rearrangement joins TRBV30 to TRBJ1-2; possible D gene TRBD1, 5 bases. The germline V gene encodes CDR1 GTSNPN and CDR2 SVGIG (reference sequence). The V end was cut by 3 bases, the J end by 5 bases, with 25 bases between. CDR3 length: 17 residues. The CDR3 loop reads CAWRPGRGLMLRYGYTF. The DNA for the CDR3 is TGTGCCTGGAGACCAGGGCGGGGCCTCATGCTGCGGTATGGCTACACCTTC.

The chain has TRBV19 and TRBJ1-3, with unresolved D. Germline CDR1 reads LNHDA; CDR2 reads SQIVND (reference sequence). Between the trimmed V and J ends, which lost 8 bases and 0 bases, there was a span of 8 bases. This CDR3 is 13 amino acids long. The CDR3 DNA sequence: TGTGCCAGTTCGGGTAGCTCTGGAAACACCATATATTTT. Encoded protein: CASSGSSGNTIYF.

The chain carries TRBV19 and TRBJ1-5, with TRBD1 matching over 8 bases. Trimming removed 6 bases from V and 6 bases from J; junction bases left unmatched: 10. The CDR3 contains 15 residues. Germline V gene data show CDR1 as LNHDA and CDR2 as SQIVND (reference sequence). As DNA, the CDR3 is TGTGCCAGTAGCCGAACCGGACAGGGTCGTCAGCCCCAGCATTTT. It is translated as CASSRTGQGRQPQHF.

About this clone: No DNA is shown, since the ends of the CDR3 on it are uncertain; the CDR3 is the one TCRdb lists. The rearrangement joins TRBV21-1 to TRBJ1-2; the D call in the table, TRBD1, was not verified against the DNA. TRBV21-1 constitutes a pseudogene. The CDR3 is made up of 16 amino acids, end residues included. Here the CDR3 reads CASSKEVGQGAKGYTF.

The CDR3 loop reads CASRGTGGRGLYEQFF. The CDR3 DNA follows: TGTGCCAGCAGGGGGACAGGGGGCAGGGGTTTGTATGAGCAGTTCTTC. The chain has TRBV6-6 and TRBJ2-1, with 12 bases fitting TRBD1. This CDR3 has 16 amino acids. CDR1 is MNHNY and CDR2 is SVGAGI in the germline V gene (reference sequence). Trimming removed 6 bases from V and 8 bases from J; junction bases left unmatched: 11.

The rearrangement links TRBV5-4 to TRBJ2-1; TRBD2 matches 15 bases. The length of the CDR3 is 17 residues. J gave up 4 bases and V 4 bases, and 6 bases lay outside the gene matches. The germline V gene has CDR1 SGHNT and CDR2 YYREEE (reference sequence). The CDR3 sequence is CASSPGLAGGLYNEQFF. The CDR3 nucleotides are TGTGCCAGCAGCCCCGGACTAGCGGGGGGGCTTTACAATGAGCAGTTCTTC.

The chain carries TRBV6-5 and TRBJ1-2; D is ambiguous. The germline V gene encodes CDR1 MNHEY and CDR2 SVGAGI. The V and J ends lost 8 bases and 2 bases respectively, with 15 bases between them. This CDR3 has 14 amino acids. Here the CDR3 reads CASATAGENYGYTF. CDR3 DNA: TGTGCCAGCGCCACGGCCGGGGAAAACTATGGCTACACCTTC.

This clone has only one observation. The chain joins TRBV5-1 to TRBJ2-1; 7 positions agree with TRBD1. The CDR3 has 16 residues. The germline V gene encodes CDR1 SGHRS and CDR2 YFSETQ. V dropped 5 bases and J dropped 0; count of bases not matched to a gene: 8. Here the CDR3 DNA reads TGCGCCAGCAGGCCTGCGACAGGGAGCTCCTACAATGAGCAGTTCTTC. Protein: CASRPATGSSYNEQFF.

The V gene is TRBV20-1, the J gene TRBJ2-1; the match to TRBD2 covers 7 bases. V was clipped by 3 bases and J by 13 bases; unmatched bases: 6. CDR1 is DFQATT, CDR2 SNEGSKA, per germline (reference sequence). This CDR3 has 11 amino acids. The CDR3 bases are TGCAGTGCTAGGGGAGGGTTTGATCAGTTCTTC. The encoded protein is CSARGGFDQFF.

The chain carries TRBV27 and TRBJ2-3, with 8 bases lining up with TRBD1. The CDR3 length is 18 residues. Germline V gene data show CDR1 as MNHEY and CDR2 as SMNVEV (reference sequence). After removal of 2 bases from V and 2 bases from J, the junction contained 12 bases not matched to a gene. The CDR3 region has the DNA TGTGCCAGCAGTTTAGACAGGGGCCTGCCCGGGCCCACAGATACGCAGTATTTT. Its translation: CASSLDRGLPGPTDTQYF.

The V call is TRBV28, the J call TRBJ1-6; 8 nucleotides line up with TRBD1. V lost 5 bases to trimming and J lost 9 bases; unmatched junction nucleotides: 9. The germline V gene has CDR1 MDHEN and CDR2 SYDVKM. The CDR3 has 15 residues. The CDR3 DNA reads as TGTGCCAGCAGTATACCGGGACAGGCGGGTTCACCCCTCCACTTT. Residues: CASSIPGQAGSPLHF.

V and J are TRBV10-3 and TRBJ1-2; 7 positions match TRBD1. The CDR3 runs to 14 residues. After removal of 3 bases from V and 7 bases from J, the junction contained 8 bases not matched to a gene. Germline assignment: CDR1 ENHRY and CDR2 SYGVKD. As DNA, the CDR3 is TGTGCCATCAGTGAAGGGGGCACTAGGAGTGGCTACACCTTC. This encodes CAISEGGTRSGYTF.

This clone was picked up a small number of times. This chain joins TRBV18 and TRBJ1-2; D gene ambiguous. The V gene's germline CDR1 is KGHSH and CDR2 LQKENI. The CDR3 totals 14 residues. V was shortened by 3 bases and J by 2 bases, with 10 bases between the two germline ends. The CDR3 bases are TGTGCCAGCTCACCGGTACAGCAGAACTATGGCTACACCTTC. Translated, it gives CASSPVQQNYGYTF.